These T cell receptor beta chains were read from a single sample in a study of neurological immune-mediated disorders. MiXCR, run by TCRdb on the 5' RACE reads, gives a single entry per CDR3 protein. The sample shows fewer than 85,000 distinct CDR3 sequences, 3.5% to 4.5% of them seen only once. The sample was PBMCs. The receptors shown here come from an older woman with multiple sclerosis. Each CDR3 is given with its conserved first and last residue. Fields, in order: CDR3 protein, J gene, V gene.

CASSLGTAKNIQYF TRBJ2-4 TRBV7-2
CASSLRSSSDNEQFF TRBJ2-1 TRBV5-1
CASSQESSGGEETQYF TRBJ2-5 TRBV4-2
CASSRGGSYEQYF TRBJ2-7 TRBV27
CASSLEGTYGSGYTF TRBJ1-2 TRBV27
CSARDGTGGSPLHF TRBJ1-6 TRBV20-1
CASSSGSGRMDYEQYF TRBJ2-7 TRBV5-1
CASSPGTSNYGYTF TRBJ1-2 TRBV5-6
CASSLSAPYEQYF TRBJ2-7 TRBV12-3/TRBV12-4
CASSRHGRSETQYF TRBJ2-5 TRBV12-3/TRBV12-4
CASSHNEQFF TRBJ2-1 TRBV7-8
CASSLGSEQPQHF TRBJ1-5 TRBV7-8
CASSRDSYEQYF TRBJ2-7 TRBV28
CASIASLGAGDHGYTF TRBJ1-2 TRBV10-2
CASSLGSVRGHSGNTIYF TRBJ1-3 TRBV5-1
CASSLATGSSGNTIYF TRBJ1-3 TRBV5-1
CASSTQGGTDTQYF TRBJ2-3 TRBV18
CASSEALAGGREQFF TRBJ2-1 TRBV28
CATIRGGGNTIYF TRBJ1-3 TRBV12-3/TRBV12-4
CASSLASVYGYTF TRBJ1-2 TRBV12-3/TRBV12-4
CASSLVEQGLTDTQYF TRBJ2-3 TRBV5-1
CASSYSWPGTTSYEQYF TRBJ2-7 TRBV6-5
CSAPGYQAKNIQYF TRBJ2-4 TRBV20-1
CASFATRSPLHF TRBJ1-6 TRBV6-1
CASSFAGGGHNEQFF TRBJ2-1 TRBV12-3/TRBV12-4
CASSSTGGGEQFF TRBJ2-1 TRBV7-2
CASSPTPANEKLFF TRBJ1-4 TRBV7-6
CASKLAGVTDTQYF TRBJ2-3 TRBV28
CASSRGTGYQETQYF TRBJ2-5 TRBV2
CASSLSRSGGTEAFF TRBJ1-1 TRBV5-1
CASSLPGQYFNEQFF TRBJ2-1 TRBV5-4
CASSQVAPGKLYGYTF TRBJ1-2 TRBV4-1
CASSLSHGQETQYF TRBJ2-5 TRBV12-3/TRBV12-4
CAKRGSYNEQFF TRBJ2-1 TRBV2
CASSPNRGRHSDEQFF TRBJ2-1 TRBV12-3/TRBV12-4
CASSSFVNSNQPQHF TRBJ1-5 TRBV6-5